These T cell receptor beta chains were read from a single sample in a study of blood T cell repertoires in COVID-19. Here immunoSEQ multiplex PCR was the method, and the copy in TCRdb shows in-frame clones only, minus some. The sample holds 150,000 to 190,000 clones, around 84% seen once. Specimen: peripheral blood. The receptor set was obtained from a woman aged 55-69 years with COVID-19, enrolled during active disease. CDR3s include the opening cysteine and the closing phenylalanine or tryptophan. The order of the fields is clone size, V gene, D gene, J gene, CDR3 protein, CDR3 DNA. A D gene is named only where the DNA matches it firmly. Part of the rows lack a size; the others show once, few, many or a class for expanded clones.

size: .
V: TRBV19
D: .
J: TRBJ1-2
CDR3: CASSIQADYYGYTF
DNA: TGTGCCAGTAGTATCCAGGCAGATTACTATGGCTACACCTTC

size: .
V: TRBV5-4
D: .
J: TRBJ2-7
CDR3: CASSLAPGDEQYF
DNA: TGTGCCAGCAGCTTGGCCCCAGGGGACGAGCAGTACTTC

size: .
V: TRBV27
D: .
J: TRBJ1-5
CDR3: CASSLMQGSNQPQHF
DNA: TGTGCCAGCAGTTTAATGCAGGGAAGCAATCAGCCCCAGCATTTT

size: .
V: TRBV6-2/TRBV6-3
D: .
J: TRBJ1-5
CDR3: CASSYSRQNNQPQHF
DNA: TGTGCCAGCAGTTACTCGAGACAGAACAATCAGCCCCAGCATTTT

size: .
V: TRBV9
D: .
J: TRBJ1-2
CDR3: CASRRGTGGYTF
DNA: TGTGCCAGCAGAAGGGGCACGGGCGGCTACACCTTC

size: .
V: TRBV6-5
D: TRBD2
J: TRBJ2-7
CDR3: CASSLASGRVYEQYF
DNA: TGTGCCAGCAGTCTGGCTAGCGGGAGAGTATACGAGCAGTACTTC

size: .
V: TRBV7-8
D: TRBD2
J: TRBJ2-7
CDR3: CASSTSGASYEQYF
DNA: TGTGCCAGCAGTACTAGCGGGGCTTCCTACGAGCAGTACTTC

size: .
V: TRBV5-1
D: .
J: TRBJ2-2
CDR3: CASRGLRGNTGELFF
DNA: TGCGCCAGCAGGGGTCTTCGGGGGAACACCGGGGAGCTGTTTTTT

size: .
V: TRBV9
D: .
J: TRBJ2-2
CDR3: CASSEGRRSTGELFF
DNA: TGTGCCAGCAGCGAGGGAAGGAGGTCCACCGGGGAGCTGTTTTTT

size: once
V: TRBV9
D: .
J: TRBJ1-6
CDR3: CASGAGNSPLHF
DNA: TGTGCCAGCGGGGCAGGAAATTCACCCCTCCACTTT

size: .
V: TRBV5-8
D: .
J: TRBJ1-4
CDR3: CASSLRQTTNEKLFF
DNA: TGTGCCAGCAGCTTAAGACAGACAACTAATGAAAAACTGTTTTTT

size: few
V: TRBV29-1
D: TRBD1
J: TRBJ1-4
CDR3: CSVAGQANEKLFF
DNA: TGCAGCGTTGCCGGACAGGCTAATGAAAAACTGTTTTTT

size: .
V: TRBV6-5
D: .
J: TRBJ1-3
CDR3: CASSLGVSGNTIYF
DNA: TGTGCCAGCAGTCTCGGGGTCTCTGGAAACACCATATATTTT

size: .
V: TRBV5-5
D: .
J: TRBJ2-1
CDR3: CASSLTAGGNEQFF
DNA: TGTGCCAGCAGCTTGACAGCCGGGGGCAATGAGCAGTTCTTC

size: .
V: TRBV11-2
D: TRBD2
J: TRBJ2-6
CDR3: CASSSGLAGSSGANVLTF
DNA: TGTGCCAGCAGCTCAGGACTAGCGGGGAGCTCTGGGGCCAACGTCCTGACTTTC

size: once
V: TRBV3-1/TRBV3-2
D: .
J: TRBJ2-7
CDR3: CASSQGGQPYEQYF
DNA: TGTGCCAGCAGCCAAGGGGGACAACCCTACGAGCAGTACTTC

size: .
V: TRBV5-1
D: TRBD1
J: TRBJ1-4
CDR3: CASSSLRDRGDEKLFF
DNA: TGCGCCAGCAGCTCTTTGCGGGACAGGGGAGATGAAAAACTGTTTTTT

size: .
V: TRBV10-3
D: .
J: TRBJ1-1
CDR3: CAISLEGGGRMTEAFF
DNA: TGTGCCATCAGTCTAGAAGGGGGGGGGCGGATGACTGAAGCTTTCTTT

size: .
V: TRBV3-1/TRBV3-2
D: .
J: TRBJ1-1
CDR3: CASSPNRVTEAFF
DNA: TGTGCCAGCAGCCCAAACAGAGTTACTGAAGCTTTCTTT

size: once
V: TRBV16
D: .
J: TRBJ1-1
CDR3: CASSLGLNTEAFF
DNA: TGTGCCAGCAGCTTGGGACTTAACACTGAAGCTTTCTTT

size: .
V: TRBV6-5
D: TRBD1
J: TRBJ1-2
CDR3: CASTYSGTGNHYGYTF
DNA: TGTGCCAGCACCTACTCCGGGACAGGGAATCATTATGGCTACACCTTC

size: .
V: TRBV7-8
D: TRBD1
J: TRBJ1-6
CDR3: CASSFTQGNGNSPLHF
DNA: TGTGCCAGCAGCTTCACACAGGGGAATGGTAATTCACCCCTCCACTTT

size: .
V: TRBV5-1
D: .
J: TRBJ1-2
CDR3: CASSLLQGSQGYTF
DNA: TGCGCCAGCAGCTTGTTGCAGGGATCACAGGGCTACACCTTC

size: .
V: TRBV12-5
D: .
J: TRBJ1-6
CDR3: CASGPPALSSPLHF
DNA: TGTGCTAGTGGTCCTCCTGCCCTTAGTTCACCCCTCCACTTT

size: .
V: TRBV5-1
D: TRBD1
J: TRBJ1-1
CDR3: CASSLMTGGETEAFF
DNA: TGCGCCAGCAGCTTAATGACAGGGGGGGAGACTGAAGCTTTCTTT

size: .
V: TRBV6-5
D: .
J: TRBJ2-1
CDR3: CASKSATPPGNEQFF
DNA: TGTGCCAGCAAGAGTGCTACCCCACCGGGTAATGAGCAGTTCTTC

size: .
V: TRBV7-9
D: .
J: TRBJ1-5
CDR3: CASSLVGGQPQHF
DNA: TGTGCCAGCAGCTTAGTCGGGGGTCAGCCCCAGCATTTT

size: .
V: TRBV18
D: TRBD2
J: TRBJ2-6
CDR3: CASSTYGLAGTSGANVLTF
DNA: TGTGCCAGCTCAACCTACGGACTAGCGGGGACCTCTGGGGCCAACGTCCTGACTTTC